This T cell receptor beta chain was obtained from a study of T cell clones after liver transplantation. Study information: Post-transplant blood was tracked for graft-donor-reactive T cell clones identified in a pre-transplant mixed lymphocyte reaction. As an antigen-independent comparator, third-party-reactive TCRbeta sequences came from pre-transplant mixed lymphocyte reactions.

The data were produced by immunoSEQ multiplex PCR, yet TCRdb's version contains in-frame clones alone and is incomplete. The sample has 40,000 to 65,000 clones; less than 85% are singletons. Deletions cut 6 bases from V and 4 bases from J, with 15 bases between. The CDR3 spans 14 residues. Looked up from germline, CDR1 is MDHEN and CDR2 is SYDVKM. Unstimulated PBMCs were sorted into CD3+CD4+ and CD3+CD8+ populations. This sample comprised CD4+ T cells from blood, obtained before liver transplant. The V and J genes are TRBV28 and TRBJ2-5; D might be TRBD1 or TRBD2, each matching 6 bases. The clonotype was recovered from a human donor who received a liver transplant. CDR3 in amino acids: CASSLLGGPETQYF. The DNA of the CDR3 is TGTGCCAGCAGCCTATTGGGGGGCCCAGAGACCCAGTACTTC.